This TCR beta chain appears in the sequencing data of a study of early T cells in non-severe SARS-CoV-2 infection. Per the germline V gene, CDR1 is ENHRY and CDR2 is SYGVKD. Losses at the gene ends were 6 bases for V and 2 bases for J; bases not matched to a gene: 6. This CDR3 is built from 16 residues. MiXCR, run by TCRdb on the 5' RACE reads, gives a single entry per CDR3 protein. The sample includes 50,000 or so distinct CDR3 sequences, 15% of them seen just once. The receptor comes from an adult who was a healthcare worker with PCR-confirmed SARS-CoV-2 infection or an uninfected control (not recorded which). This chain uses TRBV10-3 with TRBJ2-7; 14 bases are shared with TRBD2. The source was whole blood, collected at baseline. As DNA, the CDR3 is TGTGCCATCAGCGTGGGACTAGCGGGGGACCCCTACGAGCAGTACTTC. Protein: CAISVGLAGDPYEQYF.